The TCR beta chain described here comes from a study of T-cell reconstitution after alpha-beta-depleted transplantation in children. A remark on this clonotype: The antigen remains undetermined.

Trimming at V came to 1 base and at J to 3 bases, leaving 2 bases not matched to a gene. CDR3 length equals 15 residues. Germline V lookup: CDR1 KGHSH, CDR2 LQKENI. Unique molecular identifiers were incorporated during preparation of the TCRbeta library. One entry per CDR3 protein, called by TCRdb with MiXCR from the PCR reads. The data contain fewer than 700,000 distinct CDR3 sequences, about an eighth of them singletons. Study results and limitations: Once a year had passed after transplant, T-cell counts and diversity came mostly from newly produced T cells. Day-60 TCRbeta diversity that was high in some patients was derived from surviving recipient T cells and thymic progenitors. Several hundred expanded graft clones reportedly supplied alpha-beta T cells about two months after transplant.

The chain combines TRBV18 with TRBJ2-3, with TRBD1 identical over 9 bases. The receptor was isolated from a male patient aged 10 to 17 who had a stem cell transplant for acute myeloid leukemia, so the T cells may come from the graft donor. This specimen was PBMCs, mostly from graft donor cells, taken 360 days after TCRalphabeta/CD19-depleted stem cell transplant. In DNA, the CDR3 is TGTGCCAGCTCACCACGGGGACAGGGTACAGATACGCAGTATTTT. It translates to CASSPRGQGTDTQYF.